These T cell receptor beta chains were read from a single sample in a study of T cell responses to AZD1222 COVID-19 vaccine. Here immunoSEQ multiplex PCR was the method, and the copy in TCRdb shows in-frame clones only, minus some. The profile shows 150,000 to 200,000 clones, 80% to 90% of them singletons. The material sequenced was peripheral blood, taken 28 days after the second AZD1222 dose. These receptors were obtained from an adult who received the AZD1222 COVID-19 vaccine. The CDR3 runs from the conserved cysteine through the conserved F or W. The D gene is left open where the match is weak. Clone size appears in some rows only: once, few, many, or a class for an expanded clone.

.,.,TRBJ1-1,TRBV6-5,TGTGCCAGCAGCCCGGACATCCTGAACACTGAAGCTTTCTTT,CASSPDILNTEAFF
.,TRBD2,TRBJ2-3,TRBV4-1,TGCGCCAGCAGCCAAGATCCACGGGGGGTCGTTACTAGCACAGATACGCAGTATTTT,CASSQDPRGVVTSTDTQYF
.,.,TRBJ1-5,TRBV28,TGTGCCAGCAGTCCCACCGGGACCACGATTAATCAGCCCCAGCATTTT,CASSPTGTTINQPQHF
.,.,TRBJ2-3,TRBV4-2,TGTGCCAGCAGCCTGGGACTCACAGATACGCAGTATTTT,CASSLGLTDTQYF
.,.,TRBJ1-1,TRBV9,TGTGCCAGCAGCGTAATTACGGATCCCACTGAAGCTTTCTTT,CASSVITDPTEAFF
.,TRBD2,TRBJ2-4,TRBV11-2,TGTGCCAGCAGCTTGAGCCCTAGCGGGGGATACATTCAGTACTTC,CASSLSPSGGYIQYF
.,TRBD1,TRBJ1-2,TRBV29-1,TGCAGCGTTGACAGGACAGGTTCCCACTATGGCTACACCTTC,CSVDRTGSHYGYTF
.,TRBD2,TRBJ2-3,TRBV18,TGTGCCAGCTCGGGACTAGGGGGTGGCACAGATACGCAGTATTTT,CASSGLGGGTDTQYF
.,.,TRBJ1-5,TRBV2,TGTGCCAGCACCTTCGGGAGATATAGCAATCAGCCCCAGCATTTT,CASTFGRYSNQPQHF
.,.,TRBJ2-3,TRBV9,TGTGCCAGCAGCGTAGAACTGACAGGCGAAATAAATACGCAGTATTTT,CASSVELTGEINTQYF
.,.,TRBJ1-1,TRBV7-2,TGTGCCAGCAGCTTTCGGGACATCGCTGAAGCTTTCTTT,CASSFRDIAEAFF
.,.,TRBJ1-1,TRBV18,TGTGCCAGCTCACCTGCGGGGTACACTGAAGCTTTCTTT,CASSPAGYTEAFF
.,TRBD1,TRBJ1-1,TRBV11-1,TGTGCCAGCAGCCCCGCGGACAGGGGGCTGACTGAAGCTTTCTTT,CASSPADRGLTEAFF
.,.,TRBJ1-1,TRBV19,TGTGCCAGTATTCCTTCCGGAACCACTGAAGCTTTCTTT,CASIPSGTTEAFF
.,.,TRBJ1-2,TRBV4-1,TGCGCCAGCAGCCGGCAATCAGAGAACTATGGCTACACCTTC,CASSRQSENYGYTF
.,.,TRBJ1-1,TRBV2,TGTGCCAGCATCAGACACAGGGAGACTGAAGCTTTCTTT,CASIRHRETEAFF
.,TRBD1,TRBJ2-5,TRBV15,TGTGCCACCAGCAGAGCCGGGACAGGGCATTCGGAGACCCAGTACTTC,CATSRAGTGHSETQYF
.,TRBD2,TRBJ2-1,TRBV5-1,TGCGCCAGCAGCTTGTTGCGGGGAGGGTACAATGAGCAGTTCTTC,CASSLLRGGYNEQFF
.,.,TRBJ2-7,TRBV7-9,TGTGCCAGCAGCTTAGTGACAGGCCCATCCTACGAGCAGTACTTC,CASSLVTGPSYEQYF
once,.,TRBJ2-5,TRBV6-5,TGTGCCAGCAGTTACGGGACCCAAGAGACCCAGTACTTC,CASSYGTQETQYF
once,.,TRBJ2-1,TRBV18,TGTGCCAGCTCACCACTATGGCAGGGGGGTTACAATGAGCAGTTCTTC,CASSPLWQGGYNEQFF
.,.,TRBJ2-1,TRBV7-2,TGTGCCAGCAGAAGTTACCGGACAGTTAGTAATGAGCAGTTCTTC,CASRSYRTVSNEQFF
.,.,TRBJ1-5,TRBV6-1,TGTGCCAGCAGTGAAAATCGGCTCGGACAGCCCCAGCATTTT,CASSENRLGQPQHF
.,TRBD1,TRBJ1-2,TRBV5-4,TGTGCCAGCAGCTTACCGGGACAGGACTTCACCTTC,CASSLPGQDFTF
.,TRBD1,TRBJ1-2,TRBV19,TGTGCCAGTAGCGAATCCCGGGACAGGGGCCGCTATGGCTACACCTTC,CASSESRDRGRYGYTF
.,TRBD1,TRBJ1-1,TRBV5-1,TGCGCCAGCAGCTCCCGACAGGGACACACTGAAGCTTTCTTT,CASSSRQGHTEAFF
few,TRBD2,TRBJ2-7,TRBV9,TGTGCCAGCAGCGTAGCGGCGGGGGGCTACGAGCAGTACTTC,CASSVAAGGYEQYF
.,.,TRBJ2-3,TRBV14,TGTGCCAGCAGCCAATTTACAGGGAGCACAGATACGCAGTATTTT,CASSQFTGSTDTQYF
.,.,TRBJ2-1,TRBV5-5,TGTGCCAGCAGCTTGGTCGGTCTAGCCACCGACAATGAGCAGTTCTTC,CASSLVGLATDNEQFF
.,TRBD1,TRBJ1-1,TRBV5-4,TGTGCCAGCAGCCGCGCCCGGACAGGGAGGAACACTGAAGCTTTCTTT,CASSRARTGRNTEAFF
.,.,TRBJ1-5,TRBV5-5,TGTGCCAGCAGCTTCTCCCAGGGGAACCAGCCCCAGCATTTT,CASSFSQGNQPQHF
once,TRBD1,TRBJ2-7,TRBV5-1,TGCGCCAGCAGCTTTACAGGGGGCAGCACCTACGAGCAGTACTTC,CASSFTGGSTYEQYF
.,TRBD1,TRBJ1-5,TRBV6-5,TGTGCCAGCAGGGATACCGGGACAGGGTACCGGCCCCAGCATTTT,CASRDTGTGYRPQHF
.,.,TRBJ2-5,TRBV19,TGTGCCAGTAGCCAAATACGAGGGCCCTCAAGGTACCAAGAGACCCAGTACTTC,CASSQIRGPSRYQETQYF